The count of the clone carrying this T cell receptor beta chain is one. These data originate in a study of shared T cell receptors in the human thymus. The CDR3 has 16 amino acids. Clones were sequenced by immunoSEQ multiplex PCR, and TCRdb holds only the in-frame ones, with some missing. The table records hundreds of thousands of clones, about 95% of them present only once. The chain links TRBV21-1 to TRBJ2-7; the DNA was not used to check the table's D call, TRBD1. TRBV21-1 is deemed a pseudogene. The sequence came from a human donor. The sample comprised thymocytes. The CDR3 coding sequence is TGTGCCAGCAGCAAACTTCCAGACAGTCTTCTCTACGAGCAGTACTTC. Translation gives CASSKLPDSLLYEQYF.